This is a list of T cell receptor beta chains from one sample in a study of blood T cell repertoires in COVID-19. Data came from immunoSEQ multiplex PCR; TCRdb stores just in-frame clones and leaves some out. The table lists about 250,000 clones, roughly four fifths of them singletons. The source material was PBMCs or T cells enriched from blood (not recorded which). The receptors here all came from a middle-aged woman who had been exposed to COVID-19. The conserved cysteine and the conserved F or W are not part of the CDR3 here. The size of a clone is reported for some rows only, either as once, few or many, or as a class for expanded clones.

CDR3: ASSLGRTANYGYT
V: TRBV7-8
J: TRBJ1-2
size: once

CDR3: ASRSRGSTSSYNEQF
V: TRBV2
J: TRBJ2-1
size: .

CDR3: ASSPTVVGQHTEAF
V: TRBV5-1
J: TRBJ1-1
size: .

CDR3: ASSLGGDPAGTIY
V: TRBV5-4
J: TRBJ1-3
size: .

CDR3: ASSYRGLQPQH
V: TRBV28
J: TRBJ1-5
size: .

CDR3: ASSHLEDNSPLH
V: TRBV7-8
J: TRBJ1-6
size: .

CDR3: ASSLDRVGTEAF
V: TRBV5-1
J: TRBJ1-1
size: .

CDR3: ASSFPTGYEQY
V: TRBV11-2
J: TRBJ2-7
size: .

CDR3: ASSQTGDVSYEQY
V: TRBV6-6
J: TRBJ2-7
size: .

CDR3: ASSLSDMVNTGELF
V: TRBV27
J: TRBJ2-2
size: .

CDR3: ASSYSSREANYGYT
V: TRBV6-5
J: TRBJ1-2
size: .

CDR3: AWSLTGQGTEAF
V: TRBV30
J: TRBJ1-1
size: .

CDR3: ASSTGQGAGNEKLF
V: TRBV19
J: TRBJ1-4
size: .

CDR3: AWSDYGANSPLH
V: TRBV30
J: TRBJ1-6
size: .

CDR3: ASSWGVGKNIQY
V: TRBV4-2
J: TRBJ2-4
size: .

CDR3: ASVTGGTGANVLT
V: TRBV28
J: TRBJ2-6
size: .

CDR3: AITKGTGLNEQF
V: TRBV10-3
J: TRBJ2-1
size: .

CDR3: ASSPLDSSSGNTIY
V: TRBV18
J: TRBJ1-3
size: once